Listed below are T cell receptor beta chains from one sample, sequenced in a study of blood T cell repertoires in COVID-19. Using immunoSEQ multiplex PCR, the repertoire was profiled, and TCRdb retains in-frame clones only, with some absent. The profile shows tens of thousands of clones, 88% of them singletons. Input material: peripheral blood. The source is a human donor in a cohort sampled during active COVID-19. CDR3s include the opening cysteine and the closing phenylalanine or tryptophan. A D gene is named only where the DNA matches it firmly. A row's size may be missing; if present it is once, few, many or a size class.

TRBJ2-7 - - TRBV5-1 TGCGCCAGCAGCTTGGAACTTCCCCCCCCCGACGAGCAGTACTTC CASSLELPPPDEQYF
TRBJ2-1 - TRBD1 TRBV7-6 TGTGCCAGCAGCTTAGTTGGGACAGGGGTTAAGAATGAGCAGTTCTTC CASSLVGTGVKNEQFF
TRBJ2-1 - TRBD2 TRBV29-1 TGCAGCGTGGTAGCGGGAGGAGGTAATGAGCAGTTCTTC CSVVAGGGNEQFF
TRBJ1-1 - - TRBV30 TGTGCCTGGAGTGTAGACAGGATAGATAATGAAGCTTTCTTT CAWSVDRIDNEAFF
TRBJ1-2 - - TRBV6-6 TGTGCCAGCAGTGGGCAGCCGGGGGGCTACACCTTC CASSGQPGGYTF
TRBJ2-3 - TRBD2 TRBV5-1 TGCGCCAGCGGGCTAGCGGGAGTGGCAGATACGCAGTATTTT CASGLAGVADTQYF
TRBJ1-6 - TRBD1 TRBV6-6 TGTGCCAGCAGTTACTTCAGGGGGACCTATAATTCACCCCTCCACTTT CASSYFRGTYNSPLHF
TRBJ2-3 - - TRBV5-1 TGCGCCAGCAGCTTGGATGGGGCCGGCACAGATACGCAGTATTTT CASSLDGAGTDTQYF
TRBJ2-7 few - TRBV14 TGTGCCAGCAGCCGCGGGCTCACGACCGAGCAGTACTTC CASSRGLTTEQYF
TRBJ1-1 - - TRBV2 TGTGCCAGCTGCGCATTGCGCACTGAAGCTTTCTTT CASCALRTEAFF